What follows describes a single T cell receptor beta chain. Antigen: not known. The data are from a study of T-cell memory formation after mild COVID-19. The CDR3 covers 14 residues. V was pared by 5 bases and J by 3 bases, with 13 bases between. Germline V gene data show CDR1 as LGHDT and CDR2 as YNNKEL (reference sequence). Findings and limits, study-wide: CD4+ clones that contracted lay mainly in CM and EM; CD8+ ones lay in EMRA. Whereas later expanders leaned CD4+, clones contracting day 15 to 85 showed a balanced CD4/CD8 makeup.

One entry per CDR3 protein results from TCRdb running MiXCR on the 5' RACE reads. The sample carries a few hundred thousand distinct CDR3 sequences, more than 15% recorded once. This chain links TRBV3-1 with TRBJ2-5; perhaps D is TRBD1 or TRBD2 (5 bases each). Source material: PBMCs or a T cell subset sorted from them (not recorded which). This TCR derives from a man aged 18 to 29 who had mild COVID-19 (a few samples of this study predate the infection). Cell type and time point are not known. As DNA, the CDR3 is TGTGCCAGCAGCAGAGGGGCGCACGAAGAGACCCAGTACTTC. Translating it yields CASSRGAHEETQYF.